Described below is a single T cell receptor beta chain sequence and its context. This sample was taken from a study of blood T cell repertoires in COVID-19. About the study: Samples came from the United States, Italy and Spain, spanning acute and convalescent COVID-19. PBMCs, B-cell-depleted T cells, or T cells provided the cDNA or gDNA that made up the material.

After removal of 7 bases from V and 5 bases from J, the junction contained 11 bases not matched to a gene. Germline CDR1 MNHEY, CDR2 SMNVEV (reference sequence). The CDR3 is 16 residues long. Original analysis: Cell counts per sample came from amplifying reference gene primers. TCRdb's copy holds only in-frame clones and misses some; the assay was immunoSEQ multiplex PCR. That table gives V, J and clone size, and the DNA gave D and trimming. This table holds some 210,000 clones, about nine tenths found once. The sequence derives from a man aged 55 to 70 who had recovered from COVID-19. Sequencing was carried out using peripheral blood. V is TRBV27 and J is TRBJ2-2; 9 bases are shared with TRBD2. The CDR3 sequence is CASTRLAEGRTGELFF. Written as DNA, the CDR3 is TGTGCCAGCACGAGACTAGCGGAGGGTAGGACCGGGGAGCTGTTTTTT.